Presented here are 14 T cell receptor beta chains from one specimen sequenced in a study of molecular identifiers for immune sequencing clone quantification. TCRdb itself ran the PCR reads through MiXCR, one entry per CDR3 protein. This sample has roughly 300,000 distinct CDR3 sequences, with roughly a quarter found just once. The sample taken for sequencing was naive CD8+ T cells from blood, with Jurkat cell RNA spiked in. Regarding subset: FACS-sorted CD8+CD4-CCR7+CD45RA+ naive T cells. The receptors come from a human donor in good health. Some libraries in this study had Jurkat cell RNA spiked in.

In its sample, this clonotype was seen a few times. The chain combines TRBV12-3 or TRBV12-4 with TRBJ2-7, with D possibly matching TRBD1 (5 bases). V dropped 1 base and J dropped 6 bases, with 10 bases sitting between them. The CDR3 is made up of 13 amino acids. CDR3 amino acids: CASSLDSGPEQYF. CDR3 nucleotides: TGTGCCAGCAGTTTAGATTCAGGGCCCGAGCAGTACTTC.

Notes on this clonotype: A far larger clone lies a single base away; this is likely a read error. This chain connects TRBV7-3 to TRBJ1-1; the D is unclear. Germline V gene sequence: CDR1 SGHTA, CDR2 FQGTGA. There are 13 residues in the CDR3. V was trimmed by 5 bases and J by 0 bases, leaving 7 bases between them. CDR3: CASSSLVNTEAFF. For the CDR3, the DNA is TGTGCCAGCAGCAGTCTTGTGAACACTGAAGCTTTCTTT.

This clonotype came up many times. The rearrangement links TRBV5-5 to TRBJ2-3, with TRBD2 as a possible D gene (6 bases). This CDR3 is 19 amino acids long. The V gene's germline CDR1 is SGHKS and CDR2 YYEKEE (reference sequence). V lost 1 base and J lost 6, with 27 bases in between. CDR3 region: CASSLMGRMGGGAYDTQYF. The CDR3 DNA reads TGTGCCAGCAGCTTGATGGGCCGTATGGGAGGAGGGGCTTACGATACGCAGTATTTT. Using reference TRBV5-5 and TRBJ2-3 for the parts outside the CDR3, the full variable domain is DAGVTQSPTHLIKTRGQQVTLRCSPISGHKSVSWYQQVLGQGPQFIFQYYEKEERGRGNFPDRFSARQFPNYSSELNVNALLLGDSALYLCASSLMGRMGGGAYDTQYFGPGTRLTVL.

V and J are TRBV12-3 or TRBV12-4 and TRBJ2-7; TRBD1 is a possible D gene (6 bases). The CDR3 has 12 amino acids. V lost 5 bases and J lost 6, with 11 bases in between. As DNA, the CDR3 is TGTGCCAGCAGTCAAACAGGGTCCGAGCAGTACTTC. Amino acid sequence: CASSQTGSEQYF.

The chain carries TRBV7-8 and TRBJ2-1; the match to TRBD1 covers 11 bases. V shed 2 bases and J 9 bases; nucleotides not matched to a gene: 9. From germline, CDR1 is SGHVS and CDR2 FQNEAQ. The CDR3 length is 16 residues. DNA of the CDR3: TGTGCCAGCAGCTTACAAGGACAGGGGGCGGATATTGAGCAGTTCTTC. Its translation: CASSLQGQGADIEQFF.

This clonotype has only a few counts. In nucleotides, the CDR3 is TGTGCCAGCAGTGAGTGGTTGGGACCAGATACGCAGTATTTT. Translation gives CASSEWLGPDTQYF. The chain has TRBV2 and TRBJ2-3, with D perhaps being TRBD1 or TRBD2 (5 bases each). Germline V gives CDR1 SNHLY, CDR2 FYNNEI. V was cut by 3 bases and J by 4 bases, with 11 bases left in between. The CDR3 consists of 14 residues.

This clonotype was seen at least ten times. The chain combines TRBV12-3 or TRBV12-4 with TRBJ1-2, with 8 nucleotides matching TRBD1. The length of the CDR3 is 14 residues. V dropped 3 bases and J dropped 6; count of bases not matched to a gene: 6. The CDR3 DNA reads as TGTGCCAGCAGTTTCCGCCCAGGGGGCGATGGCTACACCTTC. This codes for CASSFRPGGDGYTF.

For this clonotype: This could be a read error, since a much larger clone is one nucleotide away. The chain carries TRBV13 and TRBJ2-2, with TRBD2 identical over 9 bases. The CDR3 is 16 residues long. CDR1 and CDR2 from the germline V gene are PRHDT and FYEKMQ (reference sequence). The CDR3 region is CASSLPSGANTGGLFF. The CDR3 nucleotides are TGTGCCAGCAGCTTGCCTAGCGGGGCGAACACCGGGGGGCTGTTTTTT. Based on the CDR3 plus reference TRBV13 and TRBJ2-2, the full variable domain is AAGVIQSPRHLIKEKRETATLKCYPIPRHDTVYWYQQGPGQDPQFLISFYEKMQSDKGSIPDRFSAQQFSDYHSELNMSSLELGDSALYFCASSLPSGANTGGLFFGEGSRLTVL.

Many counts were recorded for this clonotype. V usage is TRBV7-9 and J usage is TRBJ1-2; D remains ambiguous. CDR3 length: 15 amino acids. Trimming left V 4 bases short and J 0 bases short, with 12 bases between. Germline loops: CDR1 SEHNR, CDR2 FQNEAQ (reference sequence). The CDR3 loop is CASSSIDTTNYGYTF. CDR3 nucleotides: TGTGCCAGCAGCTCAATAGACACGACTAACTATGGCTACACCTTC.

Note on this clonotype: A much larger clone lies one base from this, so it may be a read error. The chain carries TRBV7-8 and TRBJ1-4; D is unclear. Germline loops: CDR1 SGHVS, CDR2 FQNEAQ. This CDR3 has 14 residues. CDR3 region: CANSLDPMDEKLFF. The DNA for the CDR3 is TGTGCCAACAGCTTGGACCCGATGGATGAAAAACTGTTTTTT. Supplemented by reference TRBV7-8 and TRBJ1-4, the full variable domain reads GAGVSQSPRYKVAKRGQDVALRCDPISGHVSLFWYQQALGQGPEFLTYFQNEAQLDKSGLPSDRFFAERPEGSVSTLKIQRTQQEDSAVYLCANSLDPMDEKLFFGSGTQLSVL.

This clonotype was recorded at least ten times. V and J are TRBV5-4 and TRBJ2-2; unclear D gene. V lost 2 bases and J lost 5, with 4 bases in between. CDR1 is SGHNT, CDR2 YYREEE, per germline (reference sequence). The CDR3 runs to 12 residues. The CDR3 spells CASSFPTGELFF. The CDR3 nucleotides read TGTGCCAGCAGCTTTCCAACCGGGGAGCTGTTTTTT.

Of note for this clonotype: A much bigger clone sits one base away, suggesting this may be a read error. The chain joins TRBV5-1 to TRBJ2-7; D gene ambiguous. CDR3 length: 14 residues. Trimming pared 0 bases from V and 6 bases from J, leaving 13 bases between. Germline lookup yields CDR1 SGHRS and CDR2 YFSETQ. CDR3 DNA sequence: TGCGCCAGCAGCTTGGAAGGCAATACCTTCGAGCAGTACTTC. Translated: CASSLEGNTFEQYF.

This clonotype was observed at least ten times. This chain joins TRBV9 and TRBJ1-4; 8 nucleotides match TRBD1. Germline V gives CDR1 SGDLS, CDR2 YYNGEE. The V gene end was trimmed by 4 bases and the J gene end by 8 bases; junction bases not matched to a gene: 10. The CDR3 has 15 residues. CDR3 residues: CASSLTGEANEKLFF. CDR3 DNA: TGTGCCAGCAGCTTGACAGGGGAAGCAAACGAAAAACTGTTTTTT.

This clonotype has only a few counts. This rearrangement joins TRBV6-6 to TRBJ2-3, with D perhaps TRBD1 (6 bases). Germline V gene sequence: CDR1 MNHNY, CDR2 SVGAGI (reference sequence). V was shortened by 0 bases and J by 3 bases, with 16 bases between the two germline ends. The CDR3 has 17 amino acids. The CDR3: CASSYSTRGSGTDTQYF. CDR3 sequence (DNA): TGTGCCAGCAGTTACTCGACAAGGGGGAGTGGGACAGATACGCAGTATTTT.